A selection of T cell receptor beta chains follows, all from one sample in a study of T cell repertoires in cytomegalovirus infection. TCRdb reanalysed the reads using MiXCR and keeps one entry per CDR3 protein. The data hold some 320,000 distinct CDR3 sequences, with roughly 9.5% observed a single time. The sequencing input was PBMCs. These receptors all stem from a human donor in good health (CMV status not recorded). Some clones in this sample may be carry-over from other donors' samples. The CDR3 runs from the conserved cysteine through the conserved F or W. D genes are given only for firm matches. Not all rows give a size; the values are once, few, many and, for expanded clones, a class.

. | . | TRBJ1-4 | TRBV28 | TGTGCCAGCAGTTTGACCCGGATGGGGGTTGAAAAACTGTTTTTT | CASSLTRMGVEKLFF
few | . | TRBJ2-7 | TRBV25-1 | TGTGCCAGCAGTGAATGGGGCACCCCCTCCTACGAGCAGTACTTC | CASSEWGTPSYEQYF
. | . | TRBJ2-1 | TRBV9 | TGTGCCAGCAGCGTAGTGGGAGGAGGCGAGCAGTTCTTC | CASSVVGGGEQFF
many | . | TRBJ2-2 | TRBV4-2 | TGTGCCAGCAGCCCGGGGATTCCTGCGAACACCGGGGAGCTGTTTTTT | CASSPGIPANTGELFF
few | . | TRBJ2-7 | TRBV20-1 | TGCAGTGCTAAACGGGGAAGGAGAAGCTACGAGCAGTACTTC | CSAKRGRRSYEQYF
. | TRBD1 | TRBJ1-2 | TRBV12-3/TRBV12-4 | TGTGCCAGCAGTTTAGGACCTACGACAGGGCGAGGCTATGGCTACACCTTC | CASSLGPTTGRGYGYTF
few | TRBD1 | TRBJ1-5 | TRBV4-1 | TGCGCCAGCAGCCAGCCGGACAGGGAACATCAGCCCCAGCATTTT | CASSQPDREHQPQHF
. | . | TRBJ1-1 | TRBV29-1 | TGCAGCGTTGGGTTAGGACACCCGAACACTGAAGCTTTCTTT | CSVGLGHPNTEAFF
. | TRBD2 | TRBJ2-1 | TRBV10-3 | TGTGCCATCAAGGGGACTAGCGCAACCAATGAGCAGTTCTTC | CAIKGTSATNEQFF
few | TRBD2 | TRBJ2-3 | TRBV6-6 | TGTGCCAGCAGTTACGAGGGCGGGGGAGCGTATACGCAGTATTTT | CASSYEGGGAYTQYF
few | . | TRBJ1-1 | TRBV6-2/TRBV6-3 | TGTGCCAGCAAAAGGACGAACACTGAAGCTTTCTTT | CASKRTNTEAFF
. | TRBD2 | TRBJ2-3 | TRBV20-1 | TGCAGTGCTCCTAGCGGGAGGGCCGGCGATACGCAGTATTTT | CSAPSGRAGDTQYF
many | . | TRBJ2-7 | TRBV7-3 | TGTGCCAGCAGCTTAACGGGCCCACCCCTCGAGCAGTACTTC | CASSLTGPPLEQYF
many | . | TRBJ2-3 | TRBV12-3/TRBV12-4 | TGTGCCAGCAGTTTCCCCTCCGGGGTTCCTAGCACAGATACGCAGTATTTT | CASSFPSGVPSTDTQYF
. | . | TRBJ2-7 | TRBV19 | TGTGCCAGTAGTATAGACCAGGAACGAGGGTCCTACGAGCAGTACTTC | CASSIDQERGSYEQYF
few | . | TRBJ1-1 | TRBV11-2 | TGTGCCACCTCCAGGCTGAAGAACACTGAAGCTTTCTTT | CATSRLKNTEAFF
many | TRBD1 | TRBJ2-7 | TRBV7-8 | TGTGCCAGCAGCTTCTCGGACAGGGCAGGACCTTACGAGCAGTACTTC | CASSFSDRAGPYEQYF
many | TRBD1 | TRBJ1-1 | TRBV27 | TGTGCCAGCTCTCCGGGACAGGGGGCTTACACTGAAGCTTTCTTT | CASSPGQGAYTEAFF
many | . | TRBJ1-2 | TRBV4-2 | TGTGCCAGCAGCCAGAAAGAGGGCGGGGCTGGCTACACCTTC | CASSQKEGGAGYTF
few | . | TRBJ1-1 | TRBV10-3 | TGTGCCATCAGCTTCGACTCGCTCATGAACACTGAAGCTTTCTTT | CAISFDSLMNTEAFF
many | TRBD2 | TRBJ2-1 | TRBV6-6 | TGTGCCAGCAGTTACTCCGGCCCTAGCGGGGGCTACAATGAGCAGTTCTTC | CASSYSGPSGGYNEQFF
. | . | TRBJ1-3 | TRBV20-1 | TGCAGTGCTACTTGGGGCCCCGCGAGGGGAAACACCATATATTTT | CSATWGPARGNTIYF
many | TRBD2 | TRBJ2-1 | TRBV7-2 | TGTGCCAGCAGCCTCCTAGCGGGAGGCAATGAGCAGTTCTTC | CASSLLAGGNEQFF
many | TRBD2 | TRBJ2-3 | TRBV20-1 | TGCAGTGCTAGAGGGGGCCGCGGGAGAGGCGCAGATACGCAGTATTTT | CSARGGRGRGADTQYF
few | . | TRBJ1-1 | TRBV7-2 | TGTGCCAGCAGCAGGCCCGAAATTATGAACACTGAAGCTTTCTTT | CASSRPEIMNTEAFF
. | . | TRBJ2-3 | TRBV6-2/TRBV6-3 | TGTGCCAGCTCGGCAGCGGCCCAATGGGGCACAGATACGCAGTATTTT | CASSAAAQWGTDTQYF
many | TRBD2 | TRBJ2-1 | TRBV6-1 | TGTGCCAGCAAAGGGACTAGCGTAACGGATGAGCAGTTCTTC | CASKGTSVTDEQFF
. | . | TRBJ1-6 | TRBV12-5 | TGTGCTAGTGGCGATCAAACAGCCTTAATTAATTCACCCCTCCACTTT | CASGDQTALINSPLHF
few | TRBD1 | TRBJ2-7 | TRBV24-1 | TGTGCCACCAGTGGGGGACAGGGGGCCTCCTACGAGCAGTACTTC | CATSGGQGASYEQYF
. | . | TRBJ1-6 | TRBV7-2 | TGTGCCAGCAGCTTAGAGGGGTTGGGGGTCTCCTATAATTCACCCCTCCACTTT | CASSLEGLGVSYNSPLHF
few | TRBD2 | TRBJ2-2 | TRBV5-8 | TGTGCCAGCAGCCCTAGCGGGATTCACACCGGGGAGCTGTTTTTT | CASSPSGIHTGELFF
many | TRBD2 | TRBJ2-1 | TRBV7-2 | TGTGCCAGCAGCTGGGCTAGCGGGAGAGGGAATGAGCAGTTCTTC | CASSWASGRGNEQFF
few | . | TRBJ1-5 | TRBV27 | TGTGCCAGCAGTTACAGGGACAATCAGCCCCAGCATTTT | CASSYRDNQPQHF
many | . | TRBJ2-5 | TRBV9 | TGTGCCAGCAGCGCCCTAGGGACAAACCAAGAGACCCAGTACTTC | CASSALGTNQETQYF
many | . | TRBJ2-7 | TRBV7-6 | TGTGCCAGCAGCCAAACCGGAGACTCCTACGAGCAGTACTTC | CASSQTGDSYEQYF
many | TRBD1 | TRBJ1-6 | TRBV7-2 | TGTGCCAGCAGCTTACTCCCGACGACAGGGCAGAATTCACCCCTCCACTTT | CASSLLPTTGQNSPLHF
few | . | TRBJ1-5 | TRBV6-6 | TGTGCCAGCGATCAGGGACAGCCCCAGCATTTT | CASDQGQPQHF
. | . | TRBJ1-4 | TRBV5-1 | TGCGCCAGCAGACTCCATCAGAAGGGAGAAAAACTGTTTTTT | CASRLHQKGEKLFF
. | . | TRBJ2-5 | TRBV2 | TGTGCCTGCAATTCCAAGTTAGTTGAGACCCAGTACTTC | CACNSKLVETQYF
few | TRBD1 | TRBJ2-5 | TRBV27 | TGTGCCACCTCGATTACAGGGGAAGGAGAGACCCAGTACTTC | CATSITGEGETQYF
. | . | TRBJ1-6 | TRBV29-1 | TGCAGCGCCGTGACAGACTATAATTCACCCCTCCACTTT | CSAVTDYNSPLHF
many | . | TRBJ1-3 | TRBV7-2 | TGTGCCAGCAGCCAGTCCCTCTGGGACTCTGGAAACACCATATATTTT | CASSQSLWDSGNTIYF
. | TRBD2 | TRBJ2-1 | TRBV4-1 | TGTGCCAGCAGCCAAGGGCTTAGGACTAGCGGGACTCTCCCCTCCCACAATGAGCAGTTCTTC | CASSQGLRTSGTLPSHNEQFF
. | TRBD1 | TRBJ1-1 | TRBV6-2/TRBV6-3 | TGTGCCAGCAGGGACAGGGTCACTGAAGCTTTCTTT | CASRDRVTEAFF
few | . | TRBJ2-7 | TRBV28 | TGTGCCAGCAGTTTATTCAGAGGGGCGGGCGAGCAGTACTTC | CASSLFRGAGEQYF
many | . | TRBJ1-2 | TRBV7-2 | TGTGCCAGCAGCTTCTTCTCCCCGGGGGCGCAAGGCTACACCTTC | CASSFFSPGAQGYTF
few | . | TRBJ1-5 | TRBV7-4 | TGTGCCAGCAGCTTAGATGTTCCTGGTCCTCAAAGCAATCAGCCCCAGCATTTT | CASSLDVPGPQSNQPQHF
few | . | TRBJ2-2 | TRBV7-2 | TGTGCCAGCAGCACGACCCGGGAGCTGTTTTTT | CASSTTRELFF
few | . | TRBJ1-5 | TRBV15 | TGTGCCACCAGCAGACGTGGCAGGGACAATCAGCCCCAGCATTTT | CATSRRGRDNQPQHF
few | . | TRBJ2-7 | TRBV19 | TGTGCCTCGGGAGCTGCCCTGGGGATCTACGAGCAGTACTTC | CASGAALGIYEQYF
few | TRBD2 | TRBJ2-3 | TRBV5-4 | TGTGCCAGCAGAAGCCGGGACTATGGGTCGAATACGCAGTATTTT | CASRSRDYGSNTQYF
many | TRBD1 | TRBJ1-4 | TRBV7-2 | TGTGCCAGCAGCTTAGCCAGGGGGGGGAATGAAAAACTGTTTTTT | CASSLARGGNEKLFF
few | TRBD1 | TRBJ2-2 | TRBV11-2 | TGTGCCAGCAGCCCTGACAGGGCGTTGGGCGGGGAGCTGTTTTTT | CASSPDRALGGELFF
. | . | TRBJ2-1 | TRBV12-3/TRBV12-4 | TGTGCCAGCAGCCCTCTCAAGGACCAGGGTTCCCGAAGGAATGAGCAGTTCTTC | CASSPLKDQGSRRNEQFF
many | TRBD1 | TRBJ1-1 | TRBV19 | TGTGCCAGTCTCGACAGGGTGGTCGCTGAAGCTTTCTTT | CASLDRVVAEAFF
once | . | TRBJ2-7 | TRBV6-6 | TGCGCCAGCGGCTTCACCTCCTACGAGCAGTACTTC | CASGFTSYEQYF
many | . | TRBJ2-1 | TRBV12-3/TRBV12-4 | TGTGCCAGCAGTTTAAGGTGGGCCAATGAGCAGTTCTTC | CASSLRWANEQFF
many | . | TRBJ2-7 | TRBV28 | TGTGCCAGCAGTAGTTCTAGCGCCCTGTCCCCCTACGAGCAGTACTTC | CASSSSSALSPYEQYF
. | TRBD2 | TRBJ2-3 | TRBV4-3 | TGCGCCAGCAGCCAAGAGCTAGCGGGGCGACTCACAGATACGCAGTATTTT | CASSQELAGRLTDTQYF
many | . | TRBJ2-7 | TRBV7-2 | TGTGCCAGCACCTATGGGCCTGACTCCTTTGAGGAGCAGTACTTC | CASTYGPDSFEEQYF